This T cell receptor beta chain was retrieved from a study of cytomegalovirus exposure and HLA in healthy donors. The wider study: One earlier analysis, a look at around 170 million T cells, found 100 million to 130 million unique TCR beta sequences. An early data release held tens of millions of unique TCRs from HLA-typed donors.

Study-wide findings and caveats: Data from an earlier analysis indicated that most TCR beta V segments were productive either about 87% or about 30% of the time.

This CDR3 contains 16 residues. This clone has a handful of counts. Its specificity is not known. Donors consisted of healthy bone marrow donors. The PCR employed 60 Vbeta primers together with 13 Jbeta primers. Profiled with immunoSEQ multiplex PCR; TCRdb holds only in-frame clones, not every one. The sample lists 95,000 to 150,000 clones; around 75% were seen once. The TCR sequence derives from a woman in her forties in good health and CMV-seropositive. Sequences were obtained from PBMCs. The gene calls are TRBV12-2 and TRBJ2-1; the table gives TRBD2 as D, unverified against the DNA. TRBV12-2 corresponds to a pseudogene. CDR3 sequence reads: CASRFRRERGYNEQFF. As DNA, the CDR3 is TGTGCAAGTCGCTTCCGTCGGGAGCGGGGGTACAATGAGCAGTTCTTC.